This T cell receptor (beta chain) was observed in a study of blood T cells in healthy people across ages. Study-level findings and limits: A greater number of naive CD4+ cells and higher diversity distinguished long-lived donors from aged donors.

In the case of this clonotype: No antigen is known for it.

With a J-beta primer mix and a sample-barcoded 5' primer, a second PCR ran about 7 to 11 cycles. TCRdb called the 5' RACE reads again in MiXCR, with one record for every CDR3 protein. In the table there are 750,000 to 950,000 distinct CDR3 sequences, roughly 24% of which are singletons. Germline V CDR1 and CDR2: MNHNS, SASEGT. V trimming: 5 bases; J trimming: 0 bases; junction bases outside the gene matches: 5. This CDR3 is built from 16 residues. These same records also appear under a second study, on T cells of mothers and their children. That study reports: In this cohort, donors were three healthy Caucasian mothers plus their six children.

Sequencing was performed on blood. The chain links TRBV6-1 to TRBJ2-1, with 9 positions matching TRBD2. This clonotype originated in a boy aged 5 to 17 in good health. Here the CDR3 reads CASSKGLASSYNEQFF. CDR3 bases: TGTGCCAGCAGTAAGGGACTAGCCAGCTCCTACAATGAGCAGTTCTTC.